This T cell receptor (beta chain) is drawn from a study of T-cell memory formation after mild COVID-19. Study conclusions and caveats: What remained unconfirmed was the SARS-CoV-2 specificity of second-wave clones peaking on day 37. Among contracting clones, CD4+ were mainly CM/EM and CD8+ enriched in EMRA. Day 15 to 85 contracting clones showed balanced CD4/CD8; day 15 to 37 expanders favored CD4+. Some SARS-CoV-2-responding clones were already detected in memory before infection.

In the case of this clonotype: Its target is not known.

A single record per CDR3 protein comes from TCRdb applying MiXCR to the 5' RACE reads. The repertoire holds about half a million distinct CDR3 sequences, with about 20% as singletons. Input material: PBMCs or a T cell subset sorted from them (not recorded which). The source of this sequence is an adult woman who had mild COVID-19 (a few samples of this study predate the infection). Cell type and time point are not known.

The CDR3 is CASSPRGQGLNEQFF. In DNA form, the CDR3 reads TGTGCCAGCAGCCCGCGAGGACAGGGTCTAAATGAGCAGTTCTTC. This chain joins TRBV7-9 and TRBJ2-1, with 8 bases that match TRBD1. The length of the CDR3 is 15 residues. With 5 bases clipped from V and 7 bases from J, the junction kept 10 bases outside the gene matches. CDR1 is SEHNR and CDR2 is FQNEAQ in the germline V gene (reference sequence). The entire variable domain, with the rest obtained from reference TRBV7-9 and TRBJ2-1, is as follows: DTGVSQNPRHKITKRGQNVTFRCDPISEHNRLYWYRQTLGQGPEFLTYFQNEAQLEKSRLLSDRFSAERPKGSFSTLEIQRTEQGDSAMYLCASSPRGQGLNEQFFGPGTRLTVL.